This TCR beta chain was recorded in a study of glioma-infiltrating T cells. The iRepertoire nested amplicon-rescue multiplex PCR amplified TCR alpha and beta CDR3s from RNA. Input was about 100-450 ng of tissue mRNA or PBMC total RNA. TCRdb reprocessed the multiplex PCR reads with MiXCR, giving one entry per CDR3 protein. Among tens of thousands of distinct CDR3 sequences listed, roughly 23% were seen once. Germline CDR1 reads SGHAT; CDR2 reads FQNNGV. The CDR3 spans 13 residues. The ends were cut back, 7 bases at V and 3 bases at J, with 11 bases in the middle. This clonotype has a count of ten or more. Its antigen is not known. Points from the study as a whole: Only very few CDR3 sequences appeared in both tissue and blood. Gliomas, especially low-grade, showed above-expected tissue-blood divergence; non-neoplastic patients showed below.

J is TRBJ2-3 and V is TRBV11-2, with D possibly TRBD1 on 5 matching bases. Material: glioma tissue, nonneoplastic brain tissue, or PBMCs (not recorded which). This sequence originates from a human donor with low-grade glioma or glioblastoma, undergoing nonglioma brain surgery, or in good health (not recorded which). The CDR3 reads CASNRQGTDTQYF. CDR3 bases: TGTGCCAGCAATAGGCAGGGAACAGATACGCAGTATTTT. Using reference TRBV11-2 and TRBJ2-3 for the parts outside the CDR3, the full variable domain is EAGVAQSPRYKIIEKRQSVAFWCNPISGHATLYWYQQILGQGPKLLIQFQNNGVVDDSQLPKDRFSAERLKGVDSTLKIQPAKLEDSAVYLCASNRQGTDTQYFGPGTRLTVL.